The 20 T cell receptor beta chains listed next were all sequenced from one sample in a study of Ad26.COV2.S vaccination and SARS-CoV-2 variants. Clones were read by immunoSEQ multiplex PCR, and TCRdb kept only the in-frame ones, dropping some. This sample has 400,000 to 450,000 clones; about nine tenths occur once, and the top ten carry less than 15%. This sample's treatment: around 19 received Ad26.COV2.S at low or high dose, single or two shots; a few received placebo; per-sample allocation not given. Each sample was drawn 63 days after the first injection (of vaccine or placebo). Sequencing used peripheral blood, obtained in a trial of Ad26.COV2.S vaccine versus placebo. These receptor sequences come from a person between 18 and 65 years old who received the Ad26.COV2.S COVID-19 vaccine or a placebo.

The chain employs TRBV4-1 and TRBJ2-5; 12 nucleotides line up with TRBD2. After removal of 2 bases from V and 4 bases from J, the junction contained 11 bases not matched to a gene. CDR1 and CDR2 (germline): MGHRA, YSYEKL. The CDR3 contains 18 residues. CDR3 sequence (DNA): TGCGCCAGCAGCCAACTTCTCCTAGCGGGAGGGCCGAGAGAGACCCAGTACTTC. Residues: CASSQLLLAGGPRETQYF.

The chain joins TRBV5-1 to TRBJ2-3; D might be TRBD1 (6 bases). Trimming took 3 bases from V and 3 from J, leaving 14 bases between them. The germline CDR1 and CDR2 sequences are SGHRS and YFSETQ. The CDR3 loop spans 15 amino acids. In nucleotides, the CDR3 is TGCGCCAGCAGCTCCCAGGGGTTGCGGACAGATACGCAGTATTTT. Its protein product is CASSSQGLRTDTQYF. Filled out from reference TRBV5-1 and TRBJ2-3, the complete variable domain reads KAGVTQTPRYLIKTRGQQVTLSCSPISGHRSVSWYQQTPGQGLQFLFEYFSETQRNKGNFPGRFSGRQFSNSRSEMNVSTLELGDSALYLCASSSQGLRTDTQYFGPGTRLTVL.

This rearrangement joins TRBV19 to TRBJ2-5, with D unresolved. This CDR3 spans 13 amino acids. Germline-derived CDR1 and CDR2 are LNHDA and SQIVND (reference sequence). The V end was cut by 5 bases, the J end by 5 bases, with 12 bases between. The CDR3 DNA is TGTGCCAGTAGTCCTATGGGCTCCGAGACCCAGTACTTC. Translation: CASSPMGSETQYF.

The chain combines TRBV19 with TRBJ2-1; D not resolved. Germline V gene lookup returns CDR1 LNHDA and CDR2 SQIVND (reference sequence). This CDR3 is built from 15 residues. The V and J ends lost 5 bases and 4 bases respectively, with 15 bases between them. Written as DNA, the CDR3 is TGTGCCAGTAGTCCCAGTGGGGAAGAATACAATGAGCAGTTCTTC. It specifies CASSPSGEEYNEQFF.

V is TRBV27 and J is TRBJ2-2; 9 bases line up with TRBD2. The V gene's germline CDR1 is MNHEY and CDR2 SMNVEV (reference sequence). This CDR3 region has 16 residues. Trimming cost V 4 bases and J 2 bases; bases outside gene matches: 5. The CDR3 coding sequence is TGTGCCAGCAGTTCGCTACTAGCGGGTAACACCGGGGAGCTGTTTTTT. Translated: CASSSLLAGNTGELFF.

J is TRBJ1-6 and V is TRBV9; D is unresolved. V shed 2 bases and J shed 8 bases, with 14 bases lying between them. This CDR3 is 15 amino acids long. CDR1 and CDR2 from the germline V gene are SGDLS and YYNGEE. CDR3 protein: CASSVGTTDYSPLHF. For the CDR3, the DNA is TGTGCCAGCAGCGTGGGCACGACCGATTATTCACCCCTCCACTTT.

This clone was observed once. This chain joins TRBV25-1 and TRBJ2-2; 7 nucleotides align to TRBD2. The V and J ends lost 4 bases and 7 bases, in that order; junction bases with no gene match: 9. The CDR3 covers 15 residues. The V gene's germline CDR1 is MGHDK and CDR2 SYGVNS. The CDR3 nucleotides are TGTGCCAGCAGTGCCTCACTAGCGACGGTCGGGGAGCTGTTTTTT. It codes for CASSASLATVGELFF. Together with reference TRBV25-1 and TRBJ2-2, the CDR3 gives the full variable domain: EADIYQTPRYLVIGTGKKITLECSQTMGHDKMYWYQQDPGMELHLIHYSYGVNSTEKGDLSSESTVSRIRTEHFPLTLESARPSHTSQYLCASSASLATVGELFFGEGSRLTVL.

The chain joins TRBV6-5 to TRBJ2-2, with a weak D call TRBD1 (6 bases). The V gene's germline CDR1 is MNHEY and CDR2 SVGAGI. V gave up 6 bases and J gave up 3 bases, with 14 bases separating them. The CDR3 loop spans 15 amino acids. The CDR3: CASRPGTPYTGELFF. In nucleotides, the CDR3 is TGTGCCAGCAGACCCGGGACACCGTACACCGGGGAGCTGTTTTTT.

The genes are TRBV7-9 and TRBJ1-1; a weak D match, TRBD1 (6 bases). The CDR3 runs to 15 residues. Germline V lookup: CDR1 SEHNR, CDR2 FQNEAQ (reference sequence). The V end was cut by 4 bases, the J end by 0 bases, with 12 bases between. In DNA form, the CDR3 reads TGTGCCAGCAGCTCCCAGGGGAGCATGAACACTGAAGCTTTCTTT. Translating it yields CASSSQGSMNTEAFF.

The chain is built from TRBV7-2 and TRBJ2-3; D is uncertain. This CDR3 is 15 amino acids long. The V end lost 4 bases, the J end lost 3 bases, and 14 bases lay between the germline ends. Germline assignment: CDR1 SGHTA and CDR2 FQGNSA. The CDR3 region has the DNA TGTGCCAGCAGCTATACCGGACGGACGACAGATACGCAGTATTTT. Its protein product is CASSYTGRTTDTQYF. Variable domain in full (rest from reference TRBV7-2 and TRBJ2-3): GAGVSQSPSNKVTEKGKDVELRCDPISGHTALYWYRQSLGQGLEFLIYFQGNSAPDKSGLPSDRFSAERTGGSVSTLTIQRTQQEDSAVYLCASSYTGRTTDTQYFGPGTRLTVL.

Details on this clone: The same CDR3 also results from other DNA sequences found in this sample. The chain carries TRBV27 and TRBJ1-5; D is ambiguous. This CDR3 has 13 residues. Germline V gene data show CDR1 as MNHEY and CDR2 as SMNVEV (reference sequence). V was shortened by 5 bases and J by 2 bases, with 7 bases between the two germline ends. The CDR3: CASSLMGNQPQHF. Here the CDR3 DNA reads TGTGCCAGCAGTCTTATGGGCAATCAGCCCCAGCATTTT.

This chain links TRBV28 with TRBJ2-1, with D tentatively TRBD1 or TRBD2 (5 bases each). This CDR3 region has 17 residues. Germline-derived CDR1 and CDR2 are MDHEN and SYDVKM. Trimming shortened V by 4 bases and J by 4 bases, and 20 bases separated the two germline ends. The chain's CDR3 is CASSSLLRGVIYNEQFF. The CDR3 DNA is TGTGCCAGCAGTTCCCTCCTTAGGGGAGTAATATACAATGAGCAGTTCTTC.

This chain uses TRBV5-5 with TRBJ2-7, with TRBD1 identical over 7 bases. Germline V CDR1 and CDR2: SGHKS, YYEKEE (reference sequence). The CDR3 has 14 amino acids. V lost 2 bases and J lost 2; bases outside the gene matches: 4. DNA for the CDR3: TGTGCCAGCAGCTTTCCACAGGGGCCCTACGAGCAGTACTTC. This codes for CASSFPQGPYEQYF.

The J gene is TRBJ1-2, the V gene TRBV4-2, with D hard to call. Germline assignment: CDR1 LGHNA and CDR2 YNFKEQ. This CDR3 contains 14 residues. V lost 1 base, J lost 2 bases, and 8 bases lay in between. The CDR3 sequence is CASSQGGQNYGYTF. The CDR3 DNA is TGTGCCAGCAGCCAAGGTGGGCAGAACTATGGCTACACCTTC.

The rearrangement joins TRBV5-6 to TRBJ1-2, with D tentatively TRBD1 (6 bases). This CDR3 is 13 amino acids long. The germline V gene encodes CDR1 SGHDT and CDR2 YYEEEE. The V end was cut by 4 bases, the J end by 7 bases, with 14 bases between. The CDR3 here is CASSPPGAGGYTF. The CDR3 region has the DNA TGTGCCAGCAGCCCACCGGGGGCCGGTGGCTACACCTTC.

The CDR3 DNA reads as TGCGCCAGCAGCCAAGTGCAGACTACCCAAAATGAGCAGTTCTTC. Translating gives CASSQVQTTQNEQFF. This chain connects TRBV4-1 to TRBJ2-1; perhaps TRBD2 as D (5 bases). CDR1 is MGHRA, CDR2 YSYEKL, per germline. Trimming took 1 base from V and 7 from J, leaving 14 bases between them. The CDR3 totals 15 residues.

About this clone: Other DNA variants within this sample encode the same CDR3. The V and J genes are TRBV24-1 and TRBJ2-3; possibly TRBD2 for D (5 bases). This CDR3 contains 13 residues. Germline CDR1 and CDR2: KGHDR and SFDVKD. V shed 8 bases and J shed 1 base, with 9 bases lying between them. The CDR3 sequence is CATKGSGTDTQYF. The CDR3 DNA reads as TGTGCCACCAAAGGTAGCGGCACAGATACGCAGTATTTT.

The rearrangement uses TRBV7-6 and TRBJ2-7; 7 positions match TRBD2. Germline CDR1 reads SGHVS; CDR2 reads FNYEAQ. This CDR3 is built from 16 residues. J lost 3 bases, V lost 2 bases, and 10 bases had no gene match. CDR3 sequence: CASSLSGIASGYEQYF. The DNA for the CDR3 is TGTGCCAGCAGCTTAAGTGGCATAGCTAGCGGCTACGAGCAGTACTTC. The full variable domain, rest sourced from reference TRBV7-6 and TRBJ2-7, is GAGVSQSPRYKVTKRGQDVALRCDPISGHVSLYWYRQALGQGPEFLTYFNYEAQQDKSGLPNDRFSAERPEGSISTLTIQRTEQRDSAMYRCASSLSGIASGYEQYFGPGTRLTVT.

The genes are TRBV5-5 and TRBJ2-2, with a tentative D call TRBD1 (5 bases). The CDR3 is 16 amino acids. Germline-derived CDR1 and CDR2 are SGHKS and YYEKEE (reference sequence). Deletions cut 0 bases from V and 3 bases from J, with 12 bases between. The CDR3 spells CASSLEWGDDTGELFF. The DNA for the CDR3 is TGTGCCAGCAGCTTGGAATGGGGCGACGACACCGGGGAGCTGTTTTTT.

This clone came up a few times. The chain has TRBV7-9 and TRBJ2-7; the match to TRBD2 covers 7 bases. The V and J ends lost 5 bases and 5 bases, in that order; junction bases with no gene match: 9. There are 14 residues in the CDR3. In germline, CDR1 is SEHNR, CDR2 FQNEAQ (reference sequence). This CDR3 is CASSPTGGFHEQYF. CDR3 DNA: TGTGCCAGCAGCCCCACCGGGGGGTTCCACGAGCAGTACTTC.